This passage covers 11 T cell receptor beta chains from one sample sequenced in a study of Graves' ophthalmopathy and Graves' hyperthyroidism. For repertoire sequencing, the TCR beta CDR3 regions were amplified from RNA transcripts. Scientists carried out first-round RT-PCR using HTBI primers and then a second-round multiplex PCR. TCRdb re-called the multiplex PCR reads through MiXCR, storing one row per CDR3 protein. The data contain around 1,200,000 distinct CDR3 sequences, around a third of them seen just once; the ten biggest clones take up 11%. Sequencing was done on a sample of peripheral blood or thyroid tissue (not recorded which). The source is an adult man with Graves' hyperthyroidism.

The V call is TRBV12-3 or TRBV12-4, the J call TRBJ2-7; a possible D gene is TRBD2 (6 bases). This CDR3 spans 13 amino acids. V was shortened by 8 bases and J by 2 bases, with 13 bases between the two germline ends. The CDR3 region has the DNA TGTGCCAGCGGTAAGGCGGGAACCTACGAGCAGTACTTC. It specifies CASGKAGTYEQYF.

This clonotype was picked up many times. The V gene is TRBV5-1, the J gene TRBJ1-3, with D tentatively TRBD1 (6 bases). Germline V lookup: CDR1 SGHRS, CDR2 YFSETQ. The CDR3 is 16 amino acids. Trimming pared 4 bases from V and 0 bases from J, leaving 14 bases between. CDR3 protein: CASSDPGQSSGNTIYF. In nucleotides, the CDR3 is TGCGCCAGCAGCGACCCCGGACAGTCCTCTGGAAACACCATATATTTT.

V is TRBV9 and J is TRBJ2-7, with D possibly matching TRBD1 (5 bases). Trimming took 3 bases from V and 6 from J, leaving 19 bases between them. CDR1 and CDR2 (germline): SGDLS, YYNGEE. The CDR3 consists of 15 residues. CDR3 coding DNA: TGTGCCAGCAGCGAGGGGCAGTTGTCCCTCTCCGAGCAGTACTTC. Its protein product is CASSEGQLSLSEQYF.

Notes on this clonotype: The junction departs from the called germline gene at one end, perhaps through a read error. V is TRBV5-1 and J is TRBJ2-7; 8 bases are shared with TRBD1. The CDR3 contains 14 residues. CDR1 is SGHRS, CDR2 YFSETQ, per germline. CDR3 sequence (DNA): TGCGCCAGCAGCTTGGACGATCAAAACAGGGGGTATATCTTC. Its protein product is CASSLDDQNRGYIF. Complete variable domain (other parts from reference TRBV5-1 and TRBJ2-7): KAGVTQTPRYLIKTRGQQVTLSCSPISGHRSVSWYQQTPGQGLQFLFEYFSETQRNKGNFPGRFSGRQFSNSRSEMNVSTLELGDSALYLCASSLDDQNRGYIFGPGTRLTVT.

This clonotype occurred many times. This chain uses TRBV9 with TRBJ2-5; 7 nucleotides align to TRBD2. The germline V gene has CDR1 SGDLS and CDR2 YYNGEE. The J segment lost 2 bases and the V segment lost 0 bases, leaving 7 bases of the junction unmatched. The CDR3 loop spans 16 amino acids. The CDR3 DNA follows: TGTGCCAGCAGCGTAGAAAGCGGGGAGATTCAAGAGACCCAGTACTTC. Its translation is CASSVESGEIQETQYF.

Worth noting for this clonotype: Since a much larger clone is just one base distant, this may be a read error. The genes are TRBV7-2 and TRBJ1-2; a possible D gene is TRBD1 (6 bases). The CDR3 covers 14 residues. V was pared by 4 bases and J by 8 bases, with 17 bases between. CDR1 is SGHTA, CDR2 FQGNSA, per germline. CDR3 bases: TGTGCCAGCAGCTCGACAGGCCGGGGACACGGCTACACCTTC. Translating it yields CASSSTGRGHGYTF.

The chain carries TRBV6-5 and TRBJ2-7; D perhaps matches TRBD2 (6 bases). Germline V gene data show CDR1 as MNHEY and CDR2 as SVGAGI. V lost 2 bases and J 3 bases, leaving 14 bases between the germline ends. The CDR3 consists of 15 residues. The CDR3 region is CASSYVSGVGYEQYF. CDR3 nucleotides: TGTGCCAGCAGTTACGTGTCGGGGGTCGGCTACGAGCAGTACTTC.

This clonotype was observed once. This sequence joins TRBV10-2 and TRBJ1-1; the D is unclear. There are 14 residues in the CDR3. Per germline, CDR1 WSHSY and CDR2 SAAADI. Trimming took off 3 bases at V and 4 bases at J, with 12 bases between the two ends. CDR3 loop: CASSDERAGTEAFF. CDR3 in DNA: TGCGCCAGCAGTGACGAGCGCGCAGGCACTGAAGCTTTCTTT.

A note on this clonotype: This may stem from a read error, because a much larger clone lies one nucleotide away. This chain links TRBV12-3 or TRBV12-4 with TRBJ2-5; either TRBD1 or TRBD2 may fit D (6 bases each). V dropped 4 bases and J dropped 4 bases, with 25 bases sitting between them. The CDR3 covers 18 residues. CDR3 residues: CASSSAGSTGAAGETQYF. As DNA, the CDR3 is TGTGCCAGCAGTTCAGCAGGGTCGACGGGGGCCGCCGGAGAGACCCAGTACTTC.

This clonotype has a single count. This could be a read error, since a much larger clone is one nucleotide away. The chain carries TRBV2 and TRBJ1-5; D gene ambiguous. V lost 4 bases and J 3 bases, leaving 7 bases between the germline ends. CDR1 and CDR2 (germline): SNHLY, FYNNEI. The CDR3 is 13 amino acids. The CDR3: CASSAQYNQPQHF. CDR3 DNA: TGTGCCAGCAGTGCCCAGTACAATCAGCCCCAGCATTTT.

This rearrangement joins TRBV20-1 to TRBJ2-3; 9 bases are a match to TRBD2. The CDR3 totals 14 residues. CDR1 and CDR2 from the germline V gene are DFQATT and SNEGSKA (reference sequence). The junction had 5 bases not matched to a gene; V was cut back by 3 bases and J by 4 bases. In nucleotides, the CDR3 is TGCAGTGCTAGGAGGGGCGGGGGGGCAGATACGCAGTATTTT. Amino acids: CSARRGGGADTQYF.